The 3 T cell receptor beta chains presented below share a single source sample, sequenced in a study of human T cells and chemical hapten exposure. TCRdb ran MiXCR on the RACE reads and lists one entry per CDR3 protein. The sample lists under 300,000 distinct CDR3 sequences; about 8.6% were seen once. The time point: pre-sensitization, week 0. The treatment denotes: therapeutic diphenylcyclopropenone sensitization with weekly scalp DPC. The sequenced sample was whole blood, obtained in connection with sensitization to the hapten diphenylcyclopropenone (DPC). The receptors come from a woman in her thirties or forties with alopecia areata. Some clones in this sample may be carry-over from other donors' samples.

This chain uses TRBV7-9 with TRBJ2-1; D is perhaps TRBD2 (7 bases). Trimming cost V 1 base and J 6 bases, with 13 bases left between them. The CDR3 is made up of 15 amino acids. Per germline, CDR1 SEHNR and CDR2 FQNEAQ (reference sequence). Here the CDR3 reads CASSLDRASGNEQFF. The CDR3 region has the DNA TGTGCCAGCAGCTTAGACAGGGCTAGCGGCAATGAGCAGTTCTTC.

This clonotype was detected a few times. This rearrangement joins TRBV5-1 to TRBJ2-2; D possibly corresponds to TRBD2 (6 bases). This CDR3 region has 16 residues. V lost 0 bases and J lost 7, with 16 bases in between. Germline lookup yields CDR1 SGHRS and CDR2 YFSETQ. The CDR3 is CASSLGGGELSGELFF. The CDR3 DNA reads as TGCGCCAGCAGCTTGGGCGGCGGGGAGCTCAGCGGGGAGCTGTTTTTT. Combining the CDR3 with reference TRBV5-1 and TRBJ2-2 gives the whole variable domain KAGVTQTPRYLIKTRGQQVTLSCSPISGHRSVSWYQQTPGQGLQFLFEYFSETQRNKGNFPGRFSGRQFSNSRSEMNVSTLELGDSALYLCASSLGGGELSGELFFGEGSRLTVL.

This clonotype was detected only a few times. This chain links TRBV5-6 with TRBJ2-3, with D possibly matching TRBD2 (7 bases). Between the trimmed V and J ends, which lost 3 bases and 0 bases, there was a span of 11 bases. CDR1 is SGHDT and CDR2 is YYEEEE in the germline V gene. The CDR3 runs to 15 residues. CDR3 DNA: TGTGCCAGCAGCTGGGGGGGGCCCAGCACAGATACGCAGTATTTT. This encodes CASSWGGPSTDTQYF.